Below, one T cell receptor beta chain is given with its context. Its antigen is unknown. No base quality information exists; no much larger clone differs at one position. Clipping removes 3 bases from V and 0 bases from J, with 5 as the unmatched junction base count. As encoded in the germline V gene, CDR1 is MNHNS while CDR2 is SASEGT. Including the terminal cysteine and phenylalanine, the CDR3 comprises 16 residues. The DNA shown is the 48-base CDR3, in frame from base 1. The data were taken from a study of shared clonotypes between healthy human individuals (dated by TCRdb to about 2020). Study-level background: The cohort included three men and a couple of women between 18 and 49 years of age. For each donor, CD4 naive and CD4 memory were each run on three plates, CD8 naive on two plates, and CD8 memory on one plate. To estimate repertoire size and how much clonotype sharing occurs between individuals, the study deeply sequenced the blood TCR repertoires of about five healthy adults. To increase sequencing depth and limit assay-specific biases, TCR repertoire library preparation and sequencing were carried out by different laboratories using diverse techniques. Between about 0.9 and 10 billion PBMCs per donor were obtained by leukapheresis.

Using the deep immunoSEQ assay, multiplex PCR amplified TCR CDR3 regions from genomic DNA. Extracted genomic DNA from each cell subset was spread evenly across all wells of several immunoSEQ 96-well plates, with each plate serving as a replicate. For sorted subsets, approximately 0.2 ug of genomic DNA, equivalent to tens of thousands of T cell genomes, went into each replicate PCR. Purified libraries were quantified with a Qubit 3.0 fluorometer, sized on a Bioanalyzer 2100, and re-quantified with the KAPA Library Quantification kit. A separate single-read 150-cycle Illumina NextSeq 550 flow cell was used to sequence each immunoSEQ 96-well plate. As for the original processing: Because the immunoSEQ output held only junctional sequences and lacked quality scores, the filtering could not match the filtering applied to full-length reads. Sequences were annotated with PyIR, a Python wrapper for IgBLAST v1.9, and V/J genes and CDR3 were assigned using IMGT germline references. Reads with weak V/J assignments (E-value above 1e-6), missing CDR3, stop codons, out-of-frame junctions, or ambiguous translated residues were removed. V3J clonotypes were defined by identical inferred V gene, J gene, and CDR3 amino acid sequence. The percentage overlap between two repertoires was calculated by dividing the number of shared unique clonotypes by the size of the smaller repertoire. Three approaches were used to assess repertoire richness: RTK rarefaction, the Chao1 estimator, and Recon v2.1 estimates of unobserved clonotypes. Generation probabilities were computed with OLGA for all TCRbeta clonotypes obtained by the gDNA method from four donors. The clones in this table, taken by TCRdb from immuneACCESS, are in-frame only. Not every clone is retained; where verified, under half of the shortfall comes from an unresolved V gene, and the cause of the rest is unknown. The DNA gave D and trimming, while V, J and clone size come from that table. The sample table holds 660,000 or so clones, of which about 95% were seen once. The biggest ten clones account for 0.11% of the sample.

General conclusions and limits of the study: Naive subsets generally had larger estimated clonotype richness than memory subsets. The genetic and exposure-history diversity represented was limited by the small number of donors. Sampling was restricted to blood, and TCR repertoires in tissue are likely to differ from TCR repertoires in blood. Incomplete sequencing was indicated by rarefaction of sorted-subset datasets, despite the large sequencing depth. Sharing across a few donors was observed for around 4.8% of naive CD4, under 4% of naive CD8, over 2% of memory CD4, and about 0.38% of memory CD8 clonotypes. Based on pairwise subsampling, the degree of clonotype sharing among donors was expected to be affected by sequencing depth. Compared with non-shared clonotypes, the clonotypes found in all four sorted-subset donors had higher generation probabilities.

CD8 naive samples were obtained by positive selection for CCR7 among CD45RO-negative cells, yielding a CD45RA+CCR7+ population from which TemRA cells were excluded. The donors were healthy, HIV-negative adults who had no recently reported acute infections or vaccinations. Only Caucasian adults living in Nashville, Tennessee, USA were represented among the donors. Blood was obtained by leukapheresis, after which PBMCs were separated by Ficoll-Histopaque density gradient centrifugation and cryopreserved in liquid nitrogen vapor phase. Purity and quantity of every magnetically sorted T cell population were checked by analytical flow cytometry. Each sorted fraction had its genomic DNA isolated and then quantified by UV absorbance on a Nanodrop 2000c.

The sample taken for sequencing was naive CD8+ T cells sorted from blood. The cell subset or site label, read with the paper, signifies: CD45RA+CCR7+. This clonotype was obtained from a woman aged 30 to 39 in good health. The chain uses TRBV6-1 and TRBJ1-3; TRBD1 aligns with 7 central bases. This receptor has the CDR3 CASSETGLSSGNTIYF. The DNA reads TGTGCCAGCAGTGAGACAGGGCTCTCCTCTGGAAACACCATATATTTT.